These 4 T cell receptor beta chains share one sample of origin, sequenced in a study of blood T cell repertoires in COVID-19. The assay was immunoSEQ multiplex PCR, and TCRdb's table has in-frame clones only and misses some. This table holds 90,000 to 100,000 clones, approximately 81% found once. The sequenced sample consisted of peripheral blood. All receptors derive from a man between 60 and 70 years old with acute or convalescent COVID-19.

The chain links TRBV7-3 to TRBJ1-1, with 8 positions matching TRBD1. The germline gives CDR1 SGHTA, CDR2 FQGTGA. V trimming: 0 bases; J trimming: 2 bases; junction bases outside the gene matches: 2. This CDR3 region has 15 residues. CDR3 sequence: CASSLTGTGNTEAFF. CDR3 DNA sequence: TGTGCCAGCAGCTTAACGGGGACAGGCAACACTGAAGCTTTCTTT.

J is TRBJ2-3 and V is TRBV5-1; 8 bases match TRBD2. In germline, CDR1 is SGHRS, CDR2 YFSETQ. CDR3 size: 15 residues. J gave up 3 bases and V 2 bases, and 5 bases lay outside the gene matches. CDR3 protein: CASSLSGGPTDTQYF. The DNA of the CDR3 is TGCGCCAGCAGCTTAAGCGGGGGCCCGACAGATACGCAGTATTTT.

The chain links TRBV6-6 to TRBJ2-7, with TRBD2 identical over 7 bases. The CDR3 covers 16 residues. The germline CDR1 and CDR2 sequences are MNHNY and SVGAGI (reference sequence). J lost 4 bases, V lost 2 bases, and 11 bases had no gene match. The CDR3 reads CASSYGIRGGYYEQYV. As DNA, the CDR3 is TGTGCCAGCAGTTACGGGATTCGCGGGGGATATTACGAGCAGTACGTC.

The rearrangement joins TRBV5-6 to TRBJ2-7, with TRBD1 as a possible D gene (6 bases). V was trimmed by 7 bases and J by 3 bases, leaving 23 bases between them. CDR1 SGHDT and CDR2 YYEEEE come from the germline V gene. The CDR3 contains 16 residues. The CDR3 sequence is CASGTPGQLKFYEQYV. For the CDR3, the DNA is TGTGCCAGCGGGACACCGGGACAATTAAAGTTCTACGAGCAGTACGTC.